This T cell receptor beta chain originates from a study of control samples from healthy donors and cancer patients. Sequencing was performed with immunoSEQ multiplex PCR; in TCRdb, only in-frame clones are kept and a portion is missing. Of 130,000 or so clones listed, under 95% were seen once; the top ten hold approximately 14%. This CDR3 comprises 18 residues. The specimen sequenced was blood. This sequence was found in a man in his forties or fifties in good health. The V and J genes are TRBV12-1 and TRBJ1-5. TRBV12-1 is reported as a pseudogene. The chain's CDR3 is CASSFLQASRYSNQPQHF. Here the CDR3 DNA reads TGTGCCAGCAGCTTTCTGCAGGCGTCGAGGTATAGCAATCAGCCCCAGCATTTT.